These 11 T cell receptor beta chains came from one sample sequenced in a study of Ad26.COV2.S vaccination and SARS-CoV-2 variants. The sample's treatment: about 20 received Ad26.COV2.S at low or high dose, single or two shots; 5 received placebo; per-sample allocation not given. Specimens were obtained on day 63 following the first vaccine or placebo injection. TCRdb keeps only in-frame clones here, not all; method: immunoSEQ multiplex PCR. Of 300,000 to 400,000 clones detected, around 88% appear once; the ten largest clones hold approximately 12%. The source material was peripheral blood, sampled in a trial of Ad26.COV2.S vaccine versus placebo. The receptors were sampled from a person aged 18-60 years who received the Ad26.COV2.S COVID-19 vaccine or a placebo.

The DNA for the CDR3 is TGTGCCAGCAACTCCTGGGTGTACTACGAGCAGTACTTC. Translated: CASNSWVYYEQYF. The chain has TRBV28 and TRBJ2-7; D is unclear. Trimming took 7 bases from V and 3 from J, leaving 13 bases between them. In germline, CDR1 is MDHEN, CDR2 SYDVKM. This CDR3 has 13 amino acids. The full variable domain, with the rest looked up from reference TRBV28 and TRBJ2-7, is DVKVTQSSRYLVKRTGEKVFLECVQDMDHENMFWYRQDPGLGLRLIYFSYDVKMKEKGDIPEGYSVSREKKERFSLILESASTNQTSMYLCASNSWVYYEQYFGPGTRLTVT.

The rearrangement links TRBV24-1 to TRBJ1-5, with 8 positions matching TRBD1. Germline values: CDR1 KGHDR, CDR2 SFDVKD. This CDR3 spans 16 amino acids. J lost 5 bases, V lost 2 bases, and 7 bases had no gene match. CDR3 region: CATSDSSTGGDQPQHF. Here the CDR3 DNA reads TGTGCCACCAGTGATTCTAGCACAGGGGGAGATCAGCCCCAGCATTTT.

The chain carries TRBV18 and TRBJ1-6; D not resolved. This CDR3 is 12 amino acids long. CDR1 and CDR2 from the germline V gene are KGHSH and LQKENI. V lost 4 bases, J lost 7 bases, and 5 bases lay in between. Here the CDR3 reads CASSRGNSPLHF. Here the CDR3 DNA reads TGTGCCAGCTCACGCGGGAATTCACCCCTCCACTTT.

The V and J genes are TRBV9 and TRBJ2-5; D is tentatively TRBD1 or TRBD2 (5 bases each). The CDR3 is 15 amino acids. V lost 0 bases, J lost 5 bases, and 14 bases lay in between. Germline CDR1 is SGDLS and CDR2 is YYNGEE. CDR3: CASSVGSGYRETQYF. CDR3 in DNA: TGTGCCAGCAGCGTAGGGAGCGGTTACAGGGAGACCCAGTACTTC.

The rearrangement joins TRBV6-2 or TRBV6-3 to TRBJ2-4; tentative D call: TRBD1 (7 bases). V was cut by 4 bases and J by 9 bases, with 19 bases left in between. This CDR3 spans 15 amino acids. Germline V gives CDR1 MNHEY, CDR2 SVGEGT. CDR3 loop: CASSFHEAGGTIQYF. DNA of the CDR3: TGTGCCAGCAGTTTCCATGAGGCAGGGGGGACCATTCAGTACTTC.

This sequence joins TRBV6-2 or TRBV6-3 and TRBJ1-1; D remains unclear. From germline, CDR1 is MNHEY and CDR2 SVGEGT. The CDR3 length is 13 residues. Between the trimmed V and J ends, which lost 2 bases and 1 base, there was a span of 5 bases. CDR3 residues: CASSYARNTEAFF. Written as DNA, the CDR3 is TGTGCCAGCAGTTACGCAAGGAACACTGAAGCTTTCTTT.

The chain employs TRBV6-5 and TRBJ2-3, with D maybe TRBD2 (6 bases). The germline CDR1 and CDR2 sequences are MNHEY and SVGAGI. The length of the CDR3 is 15 residues. Between the trimmed V and J ends, which lost 6 bases and 5 bases, there was a span of 18 bases. The CDR3 protein is CASREGLGPGDTQYF. CDR3 in DNA: TGTGCCAGCAGGGAGGGACTGGGCCCGGGAGATACGCAGTATTTT.

This chain links TRBV28 with TRBJ1-2; D might be TRBD1 (6 bases). Germline CDR1 is MDHEN and CDR2 is SYDVKM. The V gene lost 6 bases and the J gene lost 4 bases, with 18 bases spanning the gap. This CDR3 comprises 15 residues. The chain's CDR3 is CASRILGGAFYGYTF. The CDR3 nucleotides are TGTGCCAGCAGGATCTTGGGGGGCGCTTTCTATGGCTACACCTTC.

V usage is TRBV27 and J usage is TRBJ2-6; maybe TRBD1 (6 bases). The length of the CDR3 is 17 residues. In germline, CDR1 is MNHEY, CDR2 SMNVEV (reference sequence). V was clipped by 6 bases and J by 4 bases, with 19 bases between them. CDR3 amino acids: CASSQQGLIAGANVLTF. Here the CDR3 DNA reads TGTGCCAGCAGCCAGCAGGGGCTAATCGCCGGGGCCAACGTCCTGACTTTC.

Only one count was recorded for this clone. The chain couples TRBV6-2 or TRBV6-3 to TRBJ1-4; the D is unclear. Germline values: CDR1 MNHEY, CDR2 SVGEGT. V dropped 5 bases and J dropped 9 bases, with 13 bases sitting between them. The length of the CDR3 is 13 residues. CDR3 DNA sequence: TGTGCCAGCAGTAGGGTAAACGGCCAAAAACTGTTTTTT. This translates into CASSRVNGQKLFF.

This clone was seen a few times. The chain uses TRBV18 and TRBJ1-1; D may be TRBD1 (6 bases). CDR1 and CDR2 (germline): KGHSH, LQKENI. This CDR3 has 15 residues. V gave up 5 bases and J gave up 5 bases, with 18 bases separating them. The CDR3: CASSSEGGGRTEAFF. The CDR3 DNA reads TGTGCCAGCTCATCCGAGGGGGGTGGGCGGACTGAAGCTTTCTTT.